These 20 T cell receptor beta chains originate from one sample sequenced in a study of cytomegalovirus exposure and HLA in healthy donors. Both 60 Vbeta primers and 13 Jbeta primers went into the PCR. The protocol was immunoSEQ multiplex PCR, while the TCRdb copy is restricted to in-frame clones and leaves out a portion. The table lists 65,000 to 90,000 clones. Sequencing used PBMCs. The receptors derive from a man between 35 and 55 years old in good health and CMV-seronegative.

The chain joins TRBV4-1 to TRBJ2-3; 9 bases align to TRBD2. This CDR3 is 17 amino acids long. J gave up 1 base and V 0 bases, and 5 bases lay outside the gene matches. The V gene's germline CDR1 is MGHRA and CDR2 YSYEKL. Here the CDR3 DNA reads TGCGCCAGCAGCCAAGATCTGGCGGGGGGGCGCACAGATACGCAGTATTTT. This translates into CASSQDLAGGRTDTQYF.

The J gene is TRBJ2-2, the V gene TRBV18, with a possible D match to TRBD1 (6 bases). This CDR3 is built from 14 residues. Germline CDR1 reads KGHSH; CDR2 reads LQKENI. V lost 6 bases and J 6 bases, leaving 14 bases between the germline ends. CDR3 protein: CASSWTEGAGELFF. In nucleotides, the CDR3 is TGTGCCAGCTCGTGGACCGAGGGGGCCGGGGAGCTGTTTTTT.

In DNA, the CDR3 is TGTGCCAGCAGCCGGACAGGGGGAACCCAGCCCCAGCATTTT. This gives the protein CASSRTGGTQPQHF. V gene TRBV7-6 combines with J gene TRBJ1-5; 10 bases map to TRBD1. Germline CDR1 SGHVS, CDR2 FNYEAQ. V was pared by 5 bases and J by 7 bases, with 5 bases of the junction left unmatched. This CDR3 contains 14 residues.

The chain joins TRBV30 to TRBJ1-3; 7 bases map to TRBD1. The CDR3 consists of 15 residues. Germline CDR1 reads GTSNPN; CDR2 reads SVGIG (reference sequence). Unmatched junction bases numbered 8, after V lost 5 bases and J lost 1 base. DNA of the CDR3: TGTGCCTGGGGGGGACAGCTCGATTCTGGAAACACCATATATTTT. It yields the protein CAWGGQLDSGNTIYF.

The chain has TRBV19 and TRBJ2-2; TRBD1 agrees at 8 bases. Trimming at V came to 4 bases and at J to 5 bases, leaving 9 bases not matched to a gene. The CDR3 has 16 residues. Per germline, CDR1 LNHDA and CDR2 SQIVND (reference sequence). CDR3 DNA sequence: TGTGCCAGTAGTAAATTGACAGGGGTCTCGACCGGGGAGCTGTTTTTT. Its protein product is CASSKLTGVSTGELFF.

The genes are TRBV11-1 and TRBJ2-4; D gene ambiguous. V was shortened by 5 bases and J by 6 bases, with 11 bases between the two germline ends. This CDR3 spans 13 amino acids. Germline CDR1 and CDR2: SGHAT and FQDESV (reference sequence). CDR3 nucleotides: TGTGCCAGCAGCCAGGTCCCTGGAAACATTCAGTACTTC. Encoded protein: CASSQVPGNIQYF. The full variable domain, completed using reference TRBV11-1 and TRBJ2-4, is EAEVAQSPRYKITEKSQAVAFWCDPISGHATLYWYRQILGQGPELLVQFQDESVVDDSQLPKDRFSAERLKGVDSTLKIQPAELGDSAMYLCASSQVPGNIQYFGAGTRLSVL.

The CDR3: CASGSFGLAEEQYF. The CDR3 bases are TGTGCCAGCGGATCCTTCGGACTAGCAGAGGAGCAGTACTTC. The chain employs TRBV2 and TRBJ2-7; TRBD2 matches 8 bases. Germline CDR1 and CDR2: SNHLY and FYNNEI. V was clipped by 8 bases and J by 7 bases; unmatched bases: 13. CDR3 size: 14 residues.

CDR3 in DNA: TGTGCCAGCAGCTTAGCCCAAATCTACAATGAGCAGTTCTTC. The encoded protein is CASSLAQIYNEQFF. This chain connects TRBV11-2 to TRBJ2-1; D is ambiguous. This CDR3 region has 14 residues. Trimming took off 1 base at V and 3 bases at J, with 7 bases between the two ends. In germline, CDR1 is SGHAT, CDR2 FQNNGV.

The chain employs TRBV2 and TRBJ2-6; 14 positions agree with TRBD2. V was clipped by 6 bases and J by 2 bases; unmatched bases: 9. Germline CDR1 and CDR2: SNHLY and FYNNEI. The CDR3 length is 19 residues. This CDR3 is CASRATQTSGGAGANVLTF. The CDR3 DNA sequence: TGTGCCAGCAGGGCAACCCAGACTAGCGGGGGGGCTGGGGCCAACGTCCTGACTTTC.

The genes are TRBV9 and TRBJ1-2; D unclear. This CDR3 is built from 14 residues. Germline lookup yields CDR1 SGDLS and CDR2 YYNGEE. The V end lost 4 bases, the J end lost 6 bases, and 16 bases lay between the germline ends. The DNA for the CDR3 is TGTGCCAGCAGCCCGCAGAGCCCCCGGGATGGCTACACCTTC. Its protein is CASSPQSPRDGYTF.

The chain is built from TRBV2 and TRBJ2-2; 7 bases map to TRBD2. This CDR3 is 18 amino acids long. Germline V lookup: CDR1 SNHLY, CDR2 FYNNEI. V dropped 4 bases and J dropped 1; count of bases not matched to a gene: 12. The CDR3 spells CASSGQRDVTVNTGELFF. Written as DNA, the CDR3 is TGTGCCAGCAGTGGACAGCGGGACGTCACAGTGAACACCGGGGAGCTGTTTTTT.

The chain couples TRBV5-4 to TRBJ1-5; 11 positions agree with TRBD1. Germline lookup yields CDR1 SGHNT and CDR2 YYREEE (reference sequence). J gave up 2 bases and V 5 bases, and 9 bases lay outside the gene matches. The CDR3 covers 17 residues. For the CDR3, the DNA is TGTGCCAGCAGATGGGACAGGGGGGGTAGGGGCAATCAGCCCCAGCATTTT. Protein product: CASRWDRGGRGNQPQHF.

This chain links TRBV18 with TRBJ2-1; 7 nucleotides agree with TRBD2. The CDR3 runs to 14 residues. Per the germline V gene, CDR1 is KGHSH and CDR2 is LQKENI. V shed 3 bases and J 8 bases; nucleotides not matched to a gene: 7. The CDR3 is CASSPVGGGDEQFF. The CDR3 DNA follows: TGTGCCAGCTCACCTGTTGGGGGAGGGGATGAGCAGTTCTTC.

This chain joins TRBV29-1 and TRBJ1-5, with D maybe TRBD1 (5 bases). The CDR3 has 13 amino acids. Germline values: CDR1 SQVTM, CDR2 ANQGSEA. Trimming took 4 bases from V and 3 from J, leaving 10 bases between them. The CDR3 reads CSVATTDNQPQHF. As DNA, the CDR3 is TGCAGCGTTGCGACGACAGACAATCAGCCCCAGCATTTT.

The V gene is TRBV7-3, the J gene TRBJ2-2, with TRBD1 as a possible D gene (6 bases). V dropped 3 bases and J dropped 6 bases, with 11 bases sitting between them. Looked up from germline, CDR1 is SGHTA and CDR2 is FQGTGA. CDR3 length equals 14 residues. As DNA, the CDR3 is TGTGCCAGCAGCTTGAACAGGGCGGCCGGGGAGCTGTTTTTT. Translation: CASSLNRAAGELFF.

The V call is TRBV5-1, the J call TRBJ2-2, with 9 bases lining up with TRBD2. The germline V gene encodes CDR1 SGHRS and CDR2 YFSETQ. J lost 5 bases, V lost 0 bases, and 5 bases had no gene match. There are 16 residues in the CDR3. This CDR3 reads CASSLVRGGLTGELFF. CDR3 DNA: TGCGCCAGCAGCTTGGTGCGGGGGGGCCTAACCGGGGAGCTGTTTTTT. Complete variable domain (other parts from reference TRBV5-1 and TRBJ2-2): KAGVTQTPRYLIKTRGQQVTLSCSPISGHRSVSWYQQTPGQGLQFLFEYFSETQRNKGNFPGRFSGRQFSNSRSEMNVSTLELGDSALYLCASSLVRGGLTGELFFGEGSRLTVL.

CDR3 loop: CASSREGQGALSYNSPLHF. The CDR3 region has the DNA TGCGCCAGCAGCCGGGAGGGACAGGGGGCGCTCTCCTATAATTCACCCCTCCACTTT. This chain joins TRBV5-1 and TRBJ1-6, with 12 bases that match TRBD1. V gave up 4 bases and J gave up 0 bases; unmatched junction bases: 8. This CDR3 region has 19 residues. The germline CDR1 and CDR2 sequences are SGHRS and YFSETQ.

The chain recombines TRBV6-5 with TRBJ2-7; D is perhaps TRBD2 (6 bases). V shed 5 bases and J shed 5 bases, with 16 bases lying between them. The CDR3 spans 14 residues. Germline values: CDR1 MNHEY, CDR2 SVGAGI. The CDR3 loop is CASSRTGDPNEQYF. The CDR3 coding sequence is TGTGCCAGCAGTCGGACGGGGGACCCTAACGAGCAGTACTTC.

The gene calls are TRBV7-8 and TRBJ1-6, with D perhaps TRBD1 (6 bases). V lost 5 bases to trimming and J lost 10 bases, with 15 bases between them. This CDR3 is built from 14 residues. In germline, CDR1 is SGHVS, CDR2 FQNEAQ. The CDR3 protein is CASSPGQGHSPLHF. CDR3 bases: TGTGCCAGCAGCCCGGGACAAGGCCACTCACCCCTCCACTTT.

This chain connects TRBV28 to TRBJ2-3, with a possible D match to TRBD2 (5 bases). This CDR3 region has 13 residues. The V gene's germline CDR1 is MDHEN and CDR2 SYDVKM. Trimming stripped 3 bases from V and 1 base from J, with 5 bases between. CDR3 sequence reads: CASSLRGTDTQYF. In nucleotides, the CDR3 is TGTGCCAGCAGTTTGAGGGGCACAGATACGCAGTATTTT. The full variable domain, in which reference TRBV28 and TRBJ2-3 provide the parts outside the CDR3, is DVKVTQSSRYLVKRTGEKVFLECVQDMDHENMFWYRQDPGLGLRLIYFSYDVKMKEKGDIPEGYSVSREKKERFSLILESASTNQTSMYLCASSLRGTDTQYFGPGTRLTVL.